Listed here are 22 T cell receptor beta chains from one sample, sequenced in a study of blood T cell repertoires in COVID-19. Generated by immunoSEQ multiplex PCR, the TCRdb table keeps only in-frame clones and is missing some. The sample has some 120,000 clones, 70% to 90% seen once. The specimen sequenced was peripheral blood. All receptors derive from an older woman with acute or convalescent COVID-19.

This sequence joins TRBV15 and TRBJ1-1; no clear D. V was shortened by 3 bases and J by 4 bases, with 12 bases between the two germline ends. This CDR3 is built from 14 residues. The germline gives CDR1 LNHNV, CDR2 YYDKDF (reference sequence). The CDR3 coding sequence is TGTGCCACCAGCAGTGTACAGCCCCGCACTGAAGCTTTCTTT. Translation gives CATSSVQPRTEAFF.

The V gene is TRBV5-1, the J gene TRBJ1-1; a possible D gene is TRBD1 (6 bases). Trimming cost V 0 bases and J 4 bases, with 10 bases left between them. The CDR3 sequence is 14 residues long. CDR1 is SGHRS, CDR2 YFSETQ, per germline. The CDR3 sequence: CASSLAGEGTEAFF. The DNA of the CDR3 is TGCGCCAGCAGCTTGGCAGGGGAGGGCACTGAAGCTTTCTTT.

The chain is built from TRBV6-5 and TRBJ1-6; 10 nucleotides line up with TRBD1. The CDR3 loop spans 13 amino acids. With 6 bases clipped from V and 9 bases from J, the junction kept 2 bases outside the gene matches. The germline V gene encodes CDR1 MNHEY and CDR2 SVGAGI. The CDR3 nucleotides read TGTGCCAGCAGGACAGGGGGCGTTTCACCCCTCCACTTT. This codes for CASRTGGVSPLHF.

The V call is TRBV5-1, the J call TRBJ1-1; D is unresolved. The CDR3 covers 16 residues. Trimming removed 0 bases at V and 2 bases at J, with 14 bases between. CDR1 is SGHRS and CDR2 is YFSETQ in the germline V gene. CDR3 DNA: TGCGCCAGCAGCTTGGCCGGCCTGGGCAGAAACACTGAAGCTTTCTTT. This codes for CASSLAGLGRNTEAFF.

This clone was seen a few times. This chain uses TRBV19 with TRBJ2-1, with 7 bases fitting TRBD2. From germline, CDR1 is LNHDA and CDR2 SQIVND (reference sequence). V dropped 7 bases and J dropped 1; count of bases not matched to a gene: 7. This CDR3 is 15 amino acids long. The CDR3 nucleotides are TGTGCCAGTATGTTACAAGCGGGATCCTACAATGAGCAGTTCTTC. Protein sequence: CASMLQAGSYNEQFF.

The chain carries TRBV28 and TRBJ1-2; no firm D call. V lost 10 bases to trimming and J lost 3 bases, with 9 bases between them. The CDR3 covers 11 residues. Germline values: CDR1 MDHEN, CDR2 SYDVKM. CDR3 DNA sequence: TGTGCCACCGAGTCTGACTATGGCTACACCTTC. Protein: CATESDYGYTF.

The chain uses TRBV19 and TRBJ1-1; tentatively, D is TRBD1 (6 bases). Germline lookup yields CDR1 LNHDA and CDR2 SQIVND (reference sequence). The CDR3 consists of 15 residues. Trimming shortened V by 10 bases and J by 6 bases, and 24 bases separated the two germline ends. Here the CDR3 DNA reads TGTGCCACTAGGGGGATTGGCGACAGATGGGCTGAAGCTTTCTTT. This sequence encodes CATRGIGDRWAEAFF.

The CDR3 spells CAINPRPWDRVFPGELFF. The CDR3 DNA is TGTGCCATCAATCCTCGACCGTGGGACAGGGTATTCCCCGGGGAGCTGTTTTTT. V and J are TRBV10-3 and TRBJ2-2; 9 bases align to TRBD1. The CDR3 totals 18 residues. V was clipped by 7 bases and J by 6 bases; unmatched bases: 18. From germline, CDR1 is ENHRY and CDR2 SYGVKD.

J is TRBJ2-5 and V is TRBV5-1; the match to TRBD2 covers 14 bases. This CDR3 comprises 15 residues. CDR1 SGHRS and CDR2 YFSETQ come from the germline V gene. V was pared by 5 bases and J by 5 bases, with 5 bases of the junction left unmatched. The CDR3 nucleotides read TGCGCCAGCAGGACGACTAGCGGGAGGGCGGAGACCCAGTACTTC. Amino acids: CASRTTSGRAETQYF.

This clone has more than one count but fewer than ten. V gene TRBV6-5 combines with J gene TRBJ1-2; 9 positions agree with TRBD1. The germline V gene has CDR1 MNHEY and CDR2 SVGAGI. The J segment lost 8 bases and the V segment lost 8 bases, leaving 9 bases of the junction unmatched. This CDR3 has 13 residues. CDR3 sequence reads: CASETRTGDGYTF. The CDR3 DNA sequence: TGTGCCAGCGAAACCAGGACAGGGGACGGCTACACCTTC.

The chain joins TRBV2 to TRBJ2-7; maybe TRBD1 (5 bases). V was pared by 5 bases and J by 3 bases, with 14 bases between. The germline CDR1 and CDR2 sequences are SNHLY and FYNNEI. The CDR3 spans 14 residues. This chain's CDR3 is CASSWGVPRYEQYV. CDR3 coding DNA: TGTGCCAGCAGTTGGGGCGTCCCCCGCTACGAGCAGTACGTC.

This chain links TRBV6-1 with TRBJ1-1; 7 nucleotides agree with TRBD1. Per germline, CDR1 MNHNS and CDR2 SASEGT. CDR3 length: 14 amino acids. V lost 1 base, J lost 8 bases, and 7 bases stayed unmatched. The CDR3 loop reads CASSEVDRASEAFF. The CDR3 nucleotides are TGTGCCAGCAGTGAAGTCGACAGGGCGTCCGAAGCTTTCTTT.

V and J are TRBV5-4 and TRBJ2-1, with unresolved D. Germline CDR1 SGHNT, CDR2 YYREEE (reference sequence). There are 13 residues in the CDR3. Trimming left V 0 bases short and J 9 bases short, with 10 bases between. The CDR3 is CASSLVQVSEQFF. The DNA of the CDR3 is TGTGCCAGCAGCTTGGTTCAGGTCAGTGAGCAGTTCTTC.

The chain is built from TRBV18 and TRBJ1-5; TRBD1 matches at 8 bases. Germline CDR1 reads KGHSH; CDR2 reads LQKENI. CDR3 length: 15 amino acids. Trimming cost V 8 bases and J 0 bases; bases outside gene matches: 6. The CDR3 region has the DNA TGTGCCAGCACAATCGGACAGGGTAGCAATCAGCCCCAGCATTTT. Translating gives CASTIGQGSNQPQHF.

The CDR3 DNA is TGTGCCAGCAGGGGACAGGTAATAAACACTGAAGCTTTCTTT. This sequence encodes CASRGQVINTEAFF. The J gene is TRBJ1-1, the V gene TRBV6-5; 8 bases agree with TRBD1. Germline assignment: CDR1 MNHEY and CDR2 SVGAGI. Germline trimming cut 6 bases from V and 2 bases from J; bases unmatched to any gene: 5. CDR3 length: 14 residues.

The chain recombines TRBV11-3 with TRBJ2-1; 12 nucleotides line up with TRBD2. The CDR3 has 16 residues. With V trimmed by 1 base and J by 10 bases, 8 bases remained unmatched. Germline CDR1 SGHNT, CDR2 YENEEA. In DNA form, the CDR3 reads TGTGCCAGCAGCTTAGGACTAGCGGGAGCCGGCGGGGAGCAGTTCTTC. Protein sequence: CASSLGLAGAGGEQFF.

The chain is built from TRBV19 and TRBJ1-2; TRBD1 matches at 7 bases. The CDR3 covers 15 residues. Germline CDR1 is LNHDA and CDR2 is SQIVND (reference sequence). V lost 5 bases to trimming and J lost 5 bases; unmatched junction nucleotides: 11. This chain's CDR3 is CASSGLGTDSYGYTF. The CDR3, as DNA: TGTGCCAGTAGTGGACTCGGGACAGACAGTTATGGCTACACCTTC.

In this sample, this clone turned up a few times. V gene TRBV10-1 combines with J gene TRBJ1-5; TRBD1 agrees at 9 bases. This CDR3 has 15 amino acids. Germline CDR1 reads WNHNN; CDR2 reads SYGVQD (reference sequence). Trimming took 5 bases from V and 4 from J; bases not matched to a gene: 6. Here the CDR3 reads CASSWDREGNQPQHF. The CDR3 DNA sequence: TGCGCCAGCAGTTGGGACAGGGAAGGGAATCAGCCCCAGCATTTT.

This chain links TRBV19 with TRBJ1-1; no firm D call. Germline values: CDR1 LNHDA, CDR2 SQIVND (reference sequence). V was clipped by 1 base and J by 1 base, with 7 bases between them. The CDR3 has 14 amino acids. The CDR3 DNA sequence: TGTGCCAGTAGTATAGGAGGCGGGAACACTGAAGCTTTCTTT. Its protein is CASSIGGGNTEAFF. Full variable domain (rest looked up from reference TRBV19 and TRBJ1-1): DGGITQSPKYLFRKEGQNVTLSCEQNLNHDAMYWYRQDPGQGLRLIYYSQIVNDFQKGDIAEGYSVSREKKESFPLTVTSAQKNPTAFYLCASSIGGGNTEAFFGQGTRLTVV.

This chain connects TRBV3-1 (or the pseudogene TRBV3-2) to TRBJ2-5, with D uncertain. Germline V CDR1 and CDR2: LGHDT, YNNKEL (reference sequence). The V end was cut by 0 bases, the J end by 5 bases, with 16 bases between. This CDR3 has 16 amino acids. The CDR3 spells CASSQDGVLLRETQYF. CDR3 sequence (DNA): TGTGCCAGCAGCCAAGATGGAGTGCTCCTTCGGGAGACCCAGTACTTC.

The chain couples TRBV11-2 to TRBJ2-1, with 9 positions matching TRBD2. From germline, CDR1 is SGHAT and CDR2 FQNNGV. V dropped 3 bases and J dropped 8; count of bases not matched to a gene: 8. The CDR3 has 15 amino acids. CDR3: CASSFGLAGRDEQFF. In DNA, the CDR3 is TGTGCCAGCAGCTTTGGCCTAGCGGGGCGGGATGAGCAGTTCTTC.

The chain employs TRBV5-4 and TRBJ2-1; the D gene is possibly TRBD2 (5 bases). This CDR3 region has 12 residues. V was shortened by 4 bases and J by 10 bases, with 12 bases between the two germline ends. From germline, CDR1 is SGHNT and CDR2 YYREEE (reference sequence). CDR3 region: CASSNLPGEQFF. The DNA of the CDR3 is TGTGCCAGCAGCAACCTTCCGGGGGAGCAGTTCTTC.